The T cell receptor beta chain under discussion was sequenced for a study of blood T cell repertoires in COVID-19. Study-wide context: T cells, B-cell-depleted T cells, or PBMCs provided the cDNA or gDNA that served as material.

The trim removed 4 bases at V and 2 bases at J, leaving 4 bases unmatched. This CDR3 has 15 amino acids. Germline assignment: CDR1 SGHNT and CDR2 YYREEE (reference sequence). Authors' processing steps: Quantification of nucleated cells was approximated via reference gene primer amplification. The repertoire was sequenced with immunoSEQ multiplex PCR; TCRdb's copy has only in-frame clones and lacks some. V and J calls and clone size are those listed in that table; D and trimming were worked out from the DNA. The repertoire holds a few hundred thousand clones, with roughly 87% as singletons. The chain carries TRBV5-4 and TRBJ1-4, with 8 bases fitting TRBD1. This TCR was sampled from a woman aged 25-40 years who had recovered from COVID-19. Sequenced: PBMCs or T cells enriched from blood (not recorded which). The CDR3 coding sequence is TGTGCCAGCAGCCCACAGGGGGGCACTAATGAAAAACTGTTTTTT. This codes for CASSPQGGTNEKLFF.